These 7 T cell receptor beta chains originate from one sample sequenced in a study of blood T cell repertoires in COVID-19. TCRdb's copy holds only in-frame clones and misses some; the assay was immunoSEQ multiplex PCR. The sample lists about 70,000 clones, about 85% occurring once. The sample consisted of peripheral blood. Receptors originate from a man in his sixties or seventies with active COVID-19.

The chain uses TRBV5-6 and TRBJ2-1; 8 nucleotides match TRBD1. Per germline, CDR1 SGHDT and CDR2 YYEEEE. V dropped 0 bases and J dropped 1; count of bases not matched to a gene: 3. The CDR3 is 16 residues long. CDR3 region: CASSLAHRGSYNEQFF. The CDR3 DNA follows: TGTGCCAGCAGCTTGGCCCACAGGGGGTCCTACAATGAGCAGTTCTTC.

This clone was counted a few times. The J gene is TRBJ2-4, the V gene TRBV2, with 13 nucleotides matching TRBD2. This CDR3 region has 17 residues. CDR1 is SNHLY, CDR2 FYNNEI, per germline. V lost 6 bases and J lost 3; bases outside the gene matches: 8. Here the CDR3 reads CASRETSGRPIKNIQYF. The CDR3 DNA sequence: TGTGCCAGCAGGGAGACTAGCGGGAGGCCCATCAAAAACATTCAGTACTTC. Based on the CDR3 plus reference TRBV2 and TRBJ2-4, the full variable domain is EPEVTQTPSHQVTQMGQEVILRCVPISNHLYFYWYRQILGQKVEFLVSFYNNEISEKSEIFDDQFSVERPDGSNFTLKIRSTKLEDSAMYFCASRETSGRPIKNIQYFGAGTRLSVL.

V and J are TRBV5-1 and TRBJ1-1; 7 nucleotides match TRBD1. With 1 base clipped from V and 3 bases from J, the junction kept 0 bases outside the gene matches. Germline CDR1 and CDR2: SGHRS and YFSETQ. CDR3 length: 13 amino acids. CDR3: CASSLQGDTEAFF. CDR3 nucleotides: TGCGCCAGCAGCTTGCAGGGGGACACTGAAGCTTTCTTT.

The rearrangement joins TRBV24-1 to TRBJ2-2, with TRBD2 identical over 7 bases. The length of the CDR3 is 17 residues. V trimming: 4 bases; J trimming: 3 bases; junction bases outside the gene matches: 10. The germline gives CDR1 KGHDR, CDR2 SFDVKD. The CDR3 protein is CATSEPTAGEYTGELFF. DNA for the CDR3: TGTGCCACCAGTGAACCGACGGCGGGAGAATACACCGGGGAGCTGTTTTTT.

This rearrangement joins TRBV21-1 to TRBJ2-4; the tabulated D call, TRBD2, remains unverified against the DNA. TRBV21-1 counts as a pseudogene. The CDR3 runs to 16 residues. The CDR3 loop is CASSKAGLGAGNIQYF. CDR3 DNA sequence: TGTGCCAGCAGCAAAGCAGGTCTCGGAGCGGGAAACATTCAGTACTTC.

The chain recombines TRBV4-1 with TRBJ2-1, with 9 positions matching TRBD2. The CDR3 is 14 amino acids. CDR1 MGHRA and CDR2 YSYEKL come from the germline V gene. Unmatched junction bases numbered 7, after V lost 0 bases and J lost 13 bases. This CDR3 is CASSQDASGEPQFF. The CDR3 coding sequence is TGCGCCAGCAGCCAAGACGCTAGCGGGGAGCCCCAGTTCTTC.

This sequence joins TRBV7-9 and TRBJ2-7; 9 bases line up with TRBD2. Germline V CDR1 and CDR2: SEHNR, FQNEAQ (reference sequence). This CDR3 has 19 amino acids. Trimming at V came to 0 bases and at J to 3 bases, leaving 15 bases not matched to a gene. This chain's CDR3 is CASSLAVGASSGKIYEQYF. CDR3 coding DNA: TGTGCCAGCAGCTTAGCTGTCGGGGCGTCTAGCGGGAAAATCTACGAGCAGTACTTC.